The clone carrying this TCR beta chain was found a few times. TCRdb recomputed calls from the 5' RACE reads with MiXCR, one row per CDR3 protein. The table shows more than 350,000 distinct CDR3 sequences, with 9.5% to 13% occurring only once. This record comes from a study of T cells after yellow fever vaccination. The germline CDR1 and CDR2 sequences are SGHVS and FQNEAQ. This CDR3 has 14 amino acids. The trim removed 2 bases at V and 1 base at J, leaving 1 base unmatched. This chain joins TRBV7-8 and TRBJ1-1, with 7 positions matching TRBD1. This clonotype originated in a young man who received the YFV17D yellow fever vaccine. The sample here was PBMCs, taken on the day of the first yellow fever vaccination. DNA of the CDR3: TGTGCCAGCAGCTTAAAGGGGGCGAACACTGAAGCTTTCTTT. Protein: CASSLKGANTEAFF.